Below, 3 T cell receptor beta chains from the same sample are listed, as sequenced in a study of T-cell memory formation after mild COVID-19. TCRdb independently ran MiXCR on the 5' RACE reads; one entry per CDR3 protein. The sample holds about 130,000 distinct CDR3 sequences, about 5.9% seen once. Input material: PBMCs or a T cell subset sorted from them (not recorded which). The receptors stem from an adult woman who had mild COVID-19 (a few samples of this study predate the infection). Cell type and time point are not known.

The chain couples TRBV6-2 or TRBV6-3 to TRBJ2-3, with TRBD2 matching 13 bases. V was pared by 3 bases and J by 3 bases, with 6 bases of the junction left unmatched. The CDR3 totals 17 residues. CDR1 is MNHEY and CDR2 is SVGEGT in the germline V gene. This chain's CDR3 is CASSYELGLAGTDTQYF. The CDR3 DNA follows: TGTGCCAGCAGTTATGAGTTGGGACTAGCGGGAACAGATACGCAGTATTTT.

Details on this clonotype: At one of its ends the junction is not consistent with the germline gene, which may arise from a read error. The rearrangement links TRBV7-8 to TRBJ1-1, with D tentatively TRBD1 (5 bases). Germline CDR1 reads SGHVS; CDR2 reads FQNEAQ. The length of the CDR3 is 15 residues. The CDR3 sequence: CASSLVEGLETEDFF. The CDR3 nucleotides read TGTGCCAGCAGCTTAGTGGAGGGGCTGGAAACTGAAGATTTCTTT.

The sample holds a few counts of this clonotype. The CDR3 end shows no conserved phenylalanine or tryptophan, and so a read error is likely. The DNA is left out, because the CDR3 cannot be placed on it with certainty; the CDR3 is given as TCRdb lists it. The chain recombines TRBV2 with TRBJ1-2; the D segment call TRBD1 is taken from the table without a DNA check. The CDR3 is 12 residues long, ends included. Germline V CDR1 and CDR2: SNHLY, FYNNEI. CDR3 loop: CASSEELGGRHL.